This T cell receptor beta chain appears in the sequencing data of a study of cytomegalovirus exposure and HLA in healthy donors. Worth noting for this clone: Its cognate antigen is unknown.

This CDR3 contains 15 residues. Germline V gene data show CDR1 as ENHRY and CDR2 as SYGVKD. V was clipped by 2 bases and J by 6 bases; unmatched bases: 6. PCR amplification relied on 60 Vbeta primers (plus 13 Jbeta primers). Repertoires were generated with immunoSEQ multiplex PCR, while TCRdb's copy carries only in-frame clones and drops some. Here the sample spans under 150,000 clones, about three quarters being singletons. Findings and limits, study-wide: Most TCR beta V segments were productive about 87% or about 30% of the time in an earlier analysis. Altogether, 150 to 200 TCR beta chains were recorded as cytomegalovirus-associated.

Sample: PBMCs. The TCR originated in a female donor in good health and CMV-seropositive. This sequence joins TRBV10-3 and TRBJ2-3, with 9 bases lining up with TRBD2. The chain's CDR3 is CAISESGRKQDTQYF. CDR3 DNA sequence: TGTGCCATCAGTGAGAGCGGGAGGAAACAGGATACGCAGTATTTT.